This T cell receptor (beta chain) was identified in a study of control samples from healthy donors and cancer patients (dated by TCRdb to about 2020). The germline V and J ends show losses of 3 bases and 3 bases respectively, and no gene match explains 11 bases of the junction. From the germline V gene, CDR1 is LGHNT and CDR2 is FRNRAP. From its cysteine to its phenylalanine, the CDR3 spans 17 amino acids. Only the CDR3 region is kept as DNA, spanning 51 bases read in frame from base 1. The library was generated by the immunoSEQ multiplex PCR assay. The source is immuneACCESS, and TCRdb retained only in-frame sequences with V and J called. Part of the clones is not carried over; for the studies checked, unresolved V genes explain less than half of this, and the remainder is unexplained. The sample records roughly 170,000 clones, 91% of which are singletons. Roughly 2.1% of the sample comes from the top ten.

On this clone itself: The antigen this receptor binds is unknown. Nothing much larger sits one base from this clone, and base qualities are not available.

The sequence derives from a woman aged 40 to 50 in good health. Rearrangement joined TRBV12-5 to TRBJ1-5; the central 7 bases match TRBD1. Sequenced material: blood. The CDR3 loop reads CASGFGTEASPNQPQHF. The sequence in DNA is TGTGCTAGTGGTTTCGGGACAGAGGCCTCCCCCAATCAGCCCCAGCATTTT.